This record concerns one T cell receptor beta chain sequence. Its antigen is not identified. The PCR made use of 60 Vbeta and 13 Jbeta primers. Per the authors' pipeline: Later analysis identified some 88 million unique TCR beta chains, about 10 million shared. Generated by immunoSEQ multiplex PCR, the TCRdb table keeps only in-frame clones and is missing some. The D gene and trimming were derived from the DNA, and the V and J assignments and clone size from that table. This sample has about 120,000 clones, with just under 75% found just once. The source of the sample is a study of cytomegalovirus exposure and HLA in healthy donors. Study-wide results and limits: A previous analysis found most TCR beta V segments productive roughly 90% or roughly 30% of the time. When a later analysis was performed, an Asian-associated ancestry cluster reportedly had fewer N-insertions than the approximately 700-donor mean.

Trimming took off 5 bases at V and 0 bases at J, with 14 bases between the two ends. Germline V gene lookup returns CDR1 MGHRA and CDR2 YSYEKL. CDR3 length: 15 residues. Sequencing input: PBMCs. The source is a human donor in good health. The rearrangement links TRBV4-1 to TRBJ2-7; tentatively, D is TRBD2 (6 bases). CDR3 DNA sequence: TGCGCCAGCAGCTCTATAGCGGCCCTCTCCTACGAGCAGTACTTC. Translated, it gives CASSSIAALSYEQYF.